This T cell receptor (beta chain) was obtained from a study of blood T cell repertoires in COVID-19. As originally analysed: Amplifying reference gene primers gave estimates of nucleated cell counts. TCRdb's table, derived via immunoSEQ multiplex PCR, lists solely in-frame clones and lacks some. V and J calls and clone size follow that table, whereas D and trimming were derived from the DNA. The table has 72,000 or so clones, about 80% seen once. The CDR3 loop spans 17 amino acids. The V gene end was trimmed by 0 bases and the J gene end by 6 bases; junction bases not matched to a gene: 8. Germline CDR1 is SGDLS and CDR2 is YYNGEE.

V is TRBV9 and J is TRBJ2-3; 12 bases line up with TRBD2. Sequencing input: peripheral blood. The clonotype comes from an elderly man with active COVID-19. The CDR3 nucleotides read TGTGCCAGCAGCGTAGTGGCTAGCGGGGGGGCCTGGGATACGCAGTATTTT. Translation gives CASSVVASGGAWDTQYF.